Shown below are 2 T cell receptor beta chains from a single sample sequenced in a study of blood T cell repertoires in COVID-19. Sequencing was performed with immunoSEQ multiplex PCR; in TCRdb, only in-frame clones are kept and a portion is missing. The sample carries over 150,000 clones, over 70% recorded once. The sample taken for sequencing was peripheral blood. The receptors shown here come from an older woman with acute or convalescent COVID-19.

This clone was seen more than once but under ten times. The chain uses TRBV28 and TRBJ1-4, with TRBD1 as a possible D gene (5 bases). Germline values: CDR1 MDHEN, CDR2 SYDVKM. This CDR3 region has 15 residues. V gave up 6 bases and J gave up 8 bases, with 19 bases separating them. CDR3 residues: CASSHPRQSLEKLFF. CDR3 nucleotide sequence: TGTGCCAGCAGCCACCCCCGACAGTCACTCGAAAAACTGTTTTTT.

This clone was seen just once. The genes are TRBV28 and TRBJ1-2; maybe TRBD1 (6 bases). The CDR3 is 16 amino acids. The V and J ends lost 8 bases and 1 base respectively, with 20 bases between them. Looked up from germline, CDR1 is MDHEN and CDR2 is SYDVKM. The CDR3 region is CASLFARGARNYGYTF. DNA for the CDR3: TGTGCCAGCCTCTTCGCTCGGGGGGCCCGTAACTATGGCTACACCTTC.